This T cell receptor (beta chain) was observed in a study of CD8 T cells in ankylosing spondylitis. General study results and limits: In ankylosing spondylitis blood, a motif of eight highly homologous TCR beta variants appeared characteristic. Some of the motif variants had earlier been found in reactive arthritis patients' fluid and blood.

Turning to this clonotype: Its antigen is not known.

From the 5' RACE reads, TCRdb called clonotypes with MiXCR, one entry per CDR3 protein. The sample consists of roughly 370,000 distinct CDR3 sequences, around 20% of them appearing once. The specimen was blood, either unsorted or a sorted T cell fraction (not recorded which). The source is a male donor with ankylosing spondylitis.

The CDR3 loop reads CASSVTSGSFNEQFF. The CDR3 DNA is TGTGCCAGCAGCGTGACTAGCGGGAGCTTCAATGAGCAGTTCTTC. The V call is TRBV28, the J call TRBJ2-1; 12 bases match TRBD2. Germline CDR1 is MDHEN and CDR2 is SYDVKM. V trimming: 6 bases; J trimming: 6 bases; junction bases outside the gene matches: 6. The CDR3 contains 15 residues.